Listed below are T cell receptor beta chains from one sample, sequenced in a study of immune heterogeneity within non-small cell lung tumors. One entry per CDR3 protein results from TCRdb running MiXCR on the multiplex PCR reads. The table records some 10,000 distinct CDR3 sequences, around 17% of them present only once. The sample taken for sequencing was lung tumor tissue. The receptors come from a man in his forties with non-small cell lung cancer. Both conserved end residues are part of each CDR3. D genes are given only for firm matches. Rows may omit the clone size; those that give it use once, few, many or a size class.

>once|TRBV19|TRBJ1-4|NA
CASSIGPLNGKLFF
TGTGCCAGTAGTATAGGTCCTCTGAACGGGAAACTGTTTTTT
>many|TRBV7-2|TRBJ2-5|NA
CASSYSGNQETQYF
TGTGCCAGCAGCTATAGCGGAAACCAAGAGACCCAGTACTTC
>many|TRBV12-3/TRBV12-4|TRBJ1-1|TRBD1
CASTRTGTEAFF
TGTGCCAGCACCCGGACAGGGACTGAAGCTTTCTTT
>many|TRBV2|TRBJ2-1|NA
CASSVWQTLYNEQFF
TGTGCCAGCAGTGTGTGGCAGACCCTCTACAATGAGCAGTTCTTC
>medium-sized|TRBV24-1|TRBJ2-4|NA
CATSDLRVIGNIQYF
TGTGCCACCAGTGATTTGAGGGTCATAGGAAACATTCAGTACTTC
>medium-sized|TRBV10-3|TRBJ1-4|NA
CAISETSNEKLFF
TGTGCCATCAGTGAAACATCAAATGAAAAACTGTTTTTT
>NA|TRBV12-3/TRBV12-4|TRBJ1-1|NA
CASRTRANTEAFF
TGTGCCAGCAGGACGAGGGCGAACACTGAAGCTTTCTTT
>many|TRBV4-1|TRBJ2-5|NA
CASSQDRGLPGETQYF
TGCGCCAGCAGCCAAGATAGGGGACTGCCAGGGGAGACCCAGTACTTC
>NA|TRBV5-1|TRBJ2-7|TRBD2
CASSRGTSGNSNEQYF
TGCGCCAGCAGCAGAGGGACTAGCGGGAACTCTAACGAGCAGTACTTC
>many|TRBV5-1|TRBJ1-4|TRBD1
CASSSRQGANEKLFF
TGCGCCAGCAGCTCAAGACAGGGGGCTAATGAAAAACTGTTTTTT
>many|TRBV7-6|TRBJ1-6|NA
CASSLNRADSPLHF
TGTGCCAGCAGCTTAAACAGGGCCGATTCACCCCTCCACTTT
>many|TRBV11-2|TRBJ2-1|NA
CASSWGSGDNEQFF
TGTGCCAGCAGCTGGGGGTCGGGGGACAATGAGCAGTTCTTC
>medium-sized|TRBV19|TRBJ1-6|NA
CASSLGHPNSPLHF
TGTGCCAGTAGTCTAGGACATCCCAATTCACCCCTCCACTTT
>medium-sized|TRBV12-3/TRBV12-4|TRBJ2-7|NA
CASTPDRLAVYEQYF
TGTGCCAGCACCCCAGACAGGCTAGCGGTCTACGAGCAGTACTTC
>medium-sized|TRBV20-1|TRBJ1-1|NA
CSASDVNTEAFF
TGCAGTGCTAGCGATGTGAACACTGAAGCTTTCTTT
>many|TRBV5-1|TRBJ1-4|NA
CASSMGGNEKLFF
TGCGCCAGCAGCATGGGGGGTAATGAAAAACTGTTTTTT
>medium-sized|TRBV6-2/TRBV6-3|TRBJ1-5|NA
CASRERGRGNSNQPQHF
TGTGCCAGCAGAGAGAGGGGTAGGGGGAATAGCAATCAGCCCCAGCATTTT
>NA|TRBV7-9|TRBJ1-2|NA
CASPSRGGADYGYTF
TGTGCAAGCCCCTCGAGGGGGGGGGCCGACTATGGCTACACCTTC
>many|TRBV6-5|TRBJ1-1|TRBD1
CASSYVTGDTEAFF
TGTGCCAGCAGTTACGTGACAGGGGACACTGAAGCTTTCTTT
>medium-sized|TRBV6-1|TRBJ2-2|TRBD2
CASRSGGGSGELFF
TGTGCCAGCAGGTCGGGAGGCGGATCCGGGGAGCTGTTTTTT
>NA|TRBV15|TRBJ2-7|TRBD1
CATSRKGILQGLNGIAEQYF
TGTGCCACCAGCAGAAAAGGCATCTTACAGGGGCTGAATGGGATCGCAGAGCAGTACTTC
>medium-sized|TRBV20-1|TRBJ2-1|NA
CSASHPTVKDEQFF
TGCAGTGCTAGTCACCCGACAGTGAAAGATGAGCAGTTCTTC
>medium-sized|TRBV20-1|TRBJ2-2|NA
CSASRVTGELFF
TGCAGTGCTAGCCGGGTCACCGGGGAGCTGTTTTTT
>medium-sized|TRBV30|TRBJ1-5|NA
CAWSVRRSQPQHF
TGTGCCTGGAGTGTACGAAGAAGTCAGCCCCAGCATTTT
>NA|TRBV6-1|TRBJ2-7|TRBD1
CASSPMPLTGGTYEQYF
TGTGCCAGCAGCCCTATGCCCTTGACAGGGGGCACCTACGAGCAGTACTTC
>many|TRBV6-1|TRBJ1-5|TRBD1
CASSQQGQHNQPQHF
TGTGCCAGCAGTCAACAGGGACAGCATAATCAGCCCCAGCATTTT
>NA|TRBV6-1|TRBJ1-3|NA
CASTRRNSGNTIYF
TGTGCCAGCACCAGACGGAACTCTGGAAACACCATATATTTT
>NA|TRBV9|TRBJ1-6|NA
CASTPAFSGSPLHF
TGTGCCAGCACTCCAGCCTTTTCGGGATCACCCCTCCACTTT
>many|TRBV29-1|TRBJ2-7|TRBD2
CSDKAGGYEQYF
TGCAGCGACAAGGCGGGGGGGTACGAGCAGTACTTC
>many|TRBV6-1|TRBJ2-5|TRBD1
CASSHGQGGQETQYF
TGTGCCAGCAGCCACGGACAGGGGGGCCAAGAGACCCAGTACTTC
>medium-sized|TRBV27|TRBJ1-1|NA
CASSFSERTAEAFF
TGTGCCAGCAGTTTTTCCGAACGGACAGCGGAAGCTTTCTTT
>medium-sized|TRBV28|TRBJ2-7|NA
CASRGGYEQYF
TGTGCCAGCAGGGGGGGCTACGAGCAGTACTTC
>many|TRBV5-6|TRBJ2-7|NA
CASSLTGRAEEQYF
TGTGCCAGCAGCTTGACGGGTCGGGCGGAGGAGCAGTACTTC
>many|TRBV28|TRBJ2-3|TRBD2
CASSSPFTGGRTDTQYF
TGTGCCAGCAGTTCCCCATTCACGGGGGGACGCACAGATACGCAGTATTTT
>medium-sized|TRBV3-1|TRBJ1-6|TRBD1
CASSHRTGGNSPLHF
TGTGCCAGCAGCCACAGGACAGGCGGTAATTCACCCCTCCACTTT
>many|TRBV29-1|TRBJ2-1|TRBD2
CSVEAPSGIGNEQFF
TGCAGCGTTGAAGCCCCTAGCGGGATCGGCAATGAGCAGTTCTTC